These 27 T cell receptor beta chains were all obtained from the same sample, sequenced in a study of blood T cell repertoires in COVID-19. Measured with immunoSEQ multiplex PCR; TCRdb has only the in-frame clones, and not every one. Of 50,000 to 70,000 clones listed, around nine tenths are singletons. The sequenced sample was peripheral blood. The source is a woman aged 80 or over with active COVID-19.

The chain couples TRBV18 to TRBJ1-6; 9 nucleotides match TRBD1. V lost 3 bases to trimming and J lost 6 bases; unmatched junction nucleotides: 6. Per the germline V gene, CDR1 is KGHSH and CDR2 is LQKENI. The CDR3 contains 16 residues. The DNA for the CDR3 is TGTGCCAGCTCACCGAGACAGGGGGGTTCTAATTCACCCCTCCACTTT. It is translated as CASSPRQGGSNSPLHF.

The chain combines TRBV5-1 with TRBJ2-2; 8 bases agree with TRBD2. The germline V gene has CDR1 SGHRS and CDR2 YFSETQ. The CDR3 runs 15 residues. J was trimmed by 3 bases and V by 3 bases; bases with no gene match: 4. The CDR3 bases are TGCGCCAGCAGCTCCAGCGGGGGATACACCGGGGAGCTGTTTTTT. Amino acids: CASSSSGGYTGELFF.

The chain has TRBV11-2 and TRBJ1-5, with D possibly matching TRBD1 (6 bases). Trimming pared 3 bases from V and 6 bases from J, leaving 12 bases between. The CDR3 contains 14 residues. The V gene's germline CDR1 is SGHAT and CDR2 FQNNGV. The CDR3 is CASSLGGAGQPQHF. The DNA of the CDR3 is TGTGCCAGCAGCTTGGGGGGGGCCGGTCAGCCCCAGCATTTT.

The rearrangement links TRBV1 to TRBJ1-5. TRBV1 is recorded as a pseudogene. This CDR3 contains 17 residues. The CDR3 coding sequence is TGCACCAGCAGCGCGCGGGGCTTGGAGGTTAGCAATCAGCCCCAGCATTTT. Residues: CTSSARGLEVSNQPQHF.

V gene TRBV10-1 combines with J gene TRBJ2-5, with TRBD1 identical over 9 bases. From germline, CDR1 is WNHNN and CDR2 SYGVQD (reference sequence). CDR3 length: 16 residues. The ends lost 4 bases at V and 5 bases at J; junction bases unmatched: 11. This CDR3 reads CASSGQKDRGWETQYF. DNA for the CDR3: TGCGCCAGCAGTGGGCAAAAGGACAGGGGTTGGGAGACCCAGTACTTC.

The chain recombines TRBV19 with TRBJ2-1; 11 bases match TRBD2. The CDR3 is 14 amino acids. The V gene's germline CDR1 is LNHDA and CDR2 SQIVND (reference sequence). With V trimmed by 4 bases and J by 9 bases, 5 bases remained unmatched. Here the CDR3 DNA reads TGTGCCAGTAGTACCCGACTAGCGGGAATTGAGCAGTTCTTC. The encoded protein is CASSTRLAGIEQFF.

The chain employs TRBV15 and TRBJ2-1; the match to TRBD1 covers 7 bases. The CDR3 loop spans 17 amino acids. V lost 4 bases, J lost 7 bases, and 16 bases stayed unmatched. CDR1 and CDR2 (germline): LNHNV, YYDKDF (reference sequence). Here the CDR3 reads CATSNKREGATDNEQFF. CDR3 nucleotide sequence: TGTGCCACCAGCAACAAGCGCGAGGGGGCGACTGATAATGAGCAGTTCTTC.

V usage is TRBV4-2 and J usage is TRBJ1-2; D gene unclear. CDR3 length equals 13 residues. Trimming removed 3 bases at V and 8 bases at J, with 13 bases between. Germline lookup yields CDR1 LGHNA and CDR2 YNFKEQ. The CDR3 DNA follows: TGTGCCAGCAGCCAGACGGGAAGCGGCGGCTACACCTTC. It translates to CASSQTGSGGYTF.

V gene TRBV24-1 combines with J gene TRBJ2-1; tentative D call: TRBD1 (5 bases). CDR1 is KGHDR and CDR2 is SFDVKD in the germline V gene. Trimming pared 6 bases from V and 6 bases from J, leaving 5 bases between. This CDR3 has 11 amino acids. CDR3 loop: CATSRGNEQFF. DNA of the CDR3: TGTGCCACCAGTAGGGGCAATGAGCAGTTCTTC.

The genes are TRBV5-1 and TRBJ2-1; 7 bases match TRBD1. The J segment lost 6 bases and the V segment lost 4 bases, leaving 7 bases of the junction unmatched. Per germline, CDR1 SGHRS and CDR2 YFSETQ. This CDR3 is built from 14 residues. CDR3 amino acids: CASSPGQVPNEQFF. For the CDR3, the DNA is TGCGCCAGCAGCCCTGGACAGGTGCCCAATGAGCAGTTCTTC.

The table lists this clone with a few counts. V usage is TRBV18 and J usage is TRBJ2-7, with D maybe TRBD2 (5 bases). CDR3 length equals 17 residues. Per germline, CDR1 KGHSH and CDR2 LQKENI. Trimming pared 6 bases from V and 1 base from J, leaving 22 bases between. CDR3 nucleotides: TGTGCCAGCTCCGGGAACTACGGTGCTAAGTCATCCTACGAGCAGTACTTC. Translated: CASSGNYGAKSSYEQYF.

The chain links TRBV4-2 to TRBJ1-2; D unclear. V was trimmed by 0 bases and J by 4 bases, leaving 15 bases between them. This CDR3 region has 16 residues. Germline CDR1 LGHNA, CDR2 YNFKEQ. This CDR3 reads CASSQDSRGMGYGYTF. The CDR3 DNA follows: TGTGCCAGCAGCCAAGATTCGCGGGGAATGGGCTATGGCTACACCTTC.

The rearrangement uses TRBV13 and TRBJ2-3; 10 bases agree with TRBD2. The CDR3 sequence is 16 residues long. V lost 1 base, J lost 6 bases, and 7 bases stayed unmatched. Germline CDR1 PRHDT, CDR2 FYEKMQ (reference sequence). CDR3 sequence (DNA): TGTGCCAGCAGCTTAGAAAGCGGGGGGGCCTCGGATACGCAGTATTTT. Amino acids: CASSLESGGASDTQYF. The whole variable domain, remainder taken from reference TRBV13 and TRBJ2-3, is AAGVIQSPRHLIKEKRETATLKCYPIPRHDTVYWYQQGPGQDPQFLISFYEKMQSDKGSIPDRFSAQQFSDYHSELNMSSLELGDSALYFCASSLESGGASDTQYFGPGTRLTVL.

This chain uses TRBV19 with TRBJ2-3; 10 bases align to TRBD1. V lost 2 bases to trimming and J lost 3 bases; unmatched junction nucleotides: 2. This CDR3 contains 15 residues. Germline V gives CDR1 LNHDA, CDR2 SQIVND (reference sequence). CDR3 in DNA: TGTGCCAGTAGTATATGGACAGGGGGGACAGATACGCAGTATTTT. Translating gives CASSIWTGGTDTQYF.

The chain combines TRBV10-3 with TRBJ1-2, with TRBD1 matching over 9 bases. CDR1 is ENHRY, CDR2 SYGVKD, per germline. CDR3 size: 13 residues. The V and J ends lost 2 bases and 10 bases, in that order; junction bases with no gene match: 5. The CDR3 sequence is CAISEPGQGAYTF. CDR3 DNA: TGTGCCATCAGTGAGCCGGGACAGGGTGCCTACACCTTC.

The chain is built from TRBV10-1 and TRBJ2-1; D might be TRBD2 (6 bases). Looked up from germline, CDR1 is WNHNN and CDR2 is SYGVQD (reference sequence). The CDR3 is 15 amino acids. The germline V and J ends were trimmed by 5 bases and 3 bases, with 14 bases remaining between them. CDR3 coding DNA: TGCGCCAGCAGTAGTCTAGCGATAGGCTACAATGAGCAGTTCTTC. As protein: CASSSLAIGYNEQFF.

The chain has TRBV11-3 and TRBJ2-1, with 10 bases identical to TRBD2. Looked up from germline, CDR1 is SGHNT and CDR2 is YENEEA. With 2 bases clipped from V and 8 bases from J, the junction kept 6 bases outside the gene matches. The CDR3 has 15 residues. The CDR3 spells CASSLSASGGYEQFF. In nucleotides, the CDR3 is TGTGCCAGCAGCTTAAGCGCTAGCGGGGGCTATGAGCAGTTCTTC. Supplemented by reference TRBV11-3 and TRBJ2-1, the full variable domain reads EAGVVQSPRYKIIEKKQPVAFWCNPISGHNTLYWYLQNLGQGPELLIRYENEEAVDDSQLPKDRFSAERLKGVDSTLKIQPAELGDSAVYLCASSLSASGGYEQFFGPGTRLTVL.

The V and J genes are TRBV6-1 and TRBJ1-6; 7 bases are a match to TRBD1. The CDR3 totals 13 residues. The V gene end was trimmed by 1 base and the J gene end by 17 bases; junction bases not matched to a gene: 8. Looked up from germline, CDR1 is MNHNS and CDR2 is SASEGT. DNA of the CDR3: TGTGCCAGCAGTGAAGGGGCTTTGGACAGGATCCACTTT. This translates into CASSEGALDRIHF.

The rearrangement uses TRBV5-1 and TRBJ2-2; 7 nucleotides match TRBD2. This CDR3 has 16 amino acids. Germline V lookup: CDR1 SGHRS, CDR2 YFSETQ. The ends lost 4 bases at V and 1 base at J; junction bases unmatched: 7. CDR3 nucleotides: TGCGCCAGCAGCCCCGGCCTAGCGGAGAACACCGGGGAGCTGTTTTTT. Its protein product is CASSPGLAENTGELFF.

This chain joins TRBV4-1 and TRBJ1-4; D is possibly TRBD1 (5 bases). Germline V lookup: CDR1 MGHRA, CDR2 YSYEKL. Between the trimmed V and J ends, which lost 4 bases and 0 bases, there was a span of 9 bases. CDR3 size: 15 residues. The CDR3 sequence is CASSLTTATNEKLFF. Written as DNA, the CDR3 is TGCGCCAGCAGCCTCACGACAGCAACTAATGAAAAACTGTTTTTT.

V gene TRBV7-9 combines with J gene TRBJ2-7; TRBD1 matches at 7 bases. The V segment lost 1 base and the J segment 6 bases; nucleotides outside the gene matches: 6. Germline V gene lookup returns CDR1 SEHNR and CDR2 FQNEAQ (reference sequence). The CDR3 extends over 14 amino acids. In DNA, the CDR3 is TGTGCCAGCAGCTTAGGGCAGGGGGTAGGCGAGCAGTACTTC. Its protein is CASSLGQGVGEQYF.

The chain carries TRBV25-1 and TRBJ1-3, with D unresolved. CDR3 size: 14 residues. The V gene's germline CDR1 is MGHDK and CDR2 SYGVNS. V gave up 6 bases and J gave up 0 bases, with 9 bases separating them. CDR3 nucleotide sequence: TGTGCCAGCAGCCGAGGTTACTCTGGAAACACCATATATTTT. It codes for CASSRGYSGNTIYF. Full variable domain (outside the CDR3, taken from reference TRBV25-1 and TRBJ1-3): EADIYQTPRYLVIGTGKKITLECSQTMGHDKMYWYQQDPGMELHLIHYSYGVNSTEKGDLSSESTVSRIRTEHFPLTLESARPSHTSQYLCASSRGYSGNTIYFGEGSWLTVV.

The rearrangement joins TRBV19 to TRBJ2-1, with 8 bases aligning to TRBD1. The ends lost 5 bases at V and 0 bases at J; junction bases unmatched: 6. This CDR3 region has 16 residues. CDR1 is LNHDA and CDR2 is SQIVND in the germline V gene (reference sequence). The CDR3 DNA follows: TGTGCCAGTAGTCCCATCGACAGGGGCTCCTACAATGAGCAGTTCTTC. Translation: CASSPIDRGSYNEQFF.

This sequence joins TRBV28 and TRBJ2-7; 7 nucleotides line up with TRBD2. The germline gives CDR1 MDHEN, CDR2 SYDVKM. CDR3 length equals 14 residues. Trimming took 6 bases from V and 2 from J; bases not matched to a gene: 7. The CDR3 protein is CASSSGLVPYEQYF. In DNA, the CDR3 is TGTGCCAGCAGCTCCGGACTAGTTCCCTACGAGCAGTACTTC.

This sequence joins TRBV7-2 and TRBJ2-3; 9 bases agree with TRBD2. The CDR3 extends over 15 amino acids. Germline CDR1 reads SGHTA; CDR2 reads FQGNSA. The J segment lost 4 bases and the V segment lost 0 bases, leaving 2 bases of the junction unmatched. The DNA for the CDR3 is TGTGCCAGCAGCTTAGCAGGCGGGGGGGCAGATACGCAGTATTTT. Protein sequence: CASSLAGGGADTQYF.

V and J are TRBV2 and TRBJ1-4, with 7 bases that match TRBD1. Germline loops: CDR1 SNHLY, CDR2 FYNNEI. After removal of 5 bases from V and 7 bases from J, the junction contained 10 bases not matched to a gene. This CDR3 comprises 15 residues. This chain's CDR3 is CASSIRRYRGEKLFF. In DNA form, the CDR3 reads TGTGCCAGCAGTATACGAAGGTACAGGGGTGAAAAACTGTTTTTT.

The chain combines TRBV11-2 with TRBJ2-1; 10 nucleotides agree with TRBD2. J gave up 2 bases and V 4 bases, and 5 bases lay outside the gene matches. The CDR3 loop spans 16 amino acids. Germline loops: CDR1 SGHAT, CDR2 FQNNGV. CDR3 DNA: TGTGCCAGCAGCTCAGAAGGACTAGCGGCCTACAATGAGCAGTTCTTC. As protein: CASSSEGLAAYNEQFF.